These 20 T cell receptor beta chains were all obtained from the same sample, sequenced in a study of cytomegalovirus exposure and HLA in healthy donors. The PCR contained 60 Vbeta and 13 Jbeta primers. Profiling relied on immunoSEQ multiplex PCR, and the TCRdb table lists in-frame clones only, not all of them. The sample holds more than 110,000 clones, 65% to 80% seen once. The sample comprised PBMCs. The receptors stem from a male donor in good health and CMV-seropositive.

The rearrangement uses TRBV2 and TRBJ2-2; D is perhaps TRBD2 (5 bases). Germline V gives CDR1 SNHLY, CDR2 FYNNEI. V lost 3 bases to trimming and J lost 6 bases, with 14 bases between them. CDR3 size: 15 residues. The CDR3 sequence: CASSDIWEWSGELFF. The DNA for the CDR3 is TGTGCCAGCAGTGATATCTGGGAGTGGTCCGGGGAGCTGTTTTTT.

The chain links TRBV5-1 to TRBJ2-2, with a weak D call TRBD1 (6 bases). CDR1 is SGHRS and CDR2 is YFSETQ in the germline V gene. The ends were cut back, 4 bases at V and 4 bases at J, with 17 bases in the middle. CDR3 length equals 16 residues. The CDR3 bases are TGCGCCAGCAGCCGCCCCTCAGGGGCCTCCACCGGGGAGCTGTTTTTT. Protein sequence: CASSRPSGASTGELFF.

V gene TRBV5-1 combines with J gene TRBJ2-5; 10 bases are a match to TRBD1. The J call may not be correct, given that the DNA end is closer to TRBJ2-7. Per the germline V gene, CDR1 is SGHRS and CDR2 is YFSETQ. The CDR3 runs to 14 residues. CDR3: CASSPWTGGYEQYF. The DNA of the CDR3 is TGCGCCAGCAGCCCTTGGACAGGGGGCTACGAGCAGTACTTC.

J is TRBJ2-7 and V is TRBV11-1, with 8 bases aligning to TRBD1. CDR3 length: 15 residues. CDR1 and CDR2 (germline): SGHAT, FQDESV (reference sequence). The J segment lost 2 bases and the V segment lost 3 bases, leaving 6 bases of the junction unmatched. CDR3 in amino acids: CASSFEDRATYEQYF. In nucleotides, the CDR3 is TGTGCCAGCAGCTTCGAGGACAGGGCTACCTACGAGCAGTACTTC.

The gene calls are TRBV28 and TRBJ2-7, with TRBD2 identical over 8 bases. The germline gives CDR1 MDHEN, CDR2 SYDVKM. With V trimmed by 5 bases and J by 1 base, 4 bases remained unmatched. The CDR3 has 14 residues. The CDR3 coding sequence is TGTGCCAGCAGTCTAACTAGCGGTTCCTACGAGCAGTACTTC. Protein product: CASSLTSGSYEQYF.

The chain uses TRBV6-1 and TRBJ1-5; D is uncertain. The CDR3 runs 16 residues. V was shortened by 4 bases and J by 2 bases, with 15 bases between the two germline ends. Germline assignment: CDR1 MNHNS and CDR2 SASEGT. Written as DNA, the CDR3 is TGTGCCAGCAGTGCTGAAAGGATTCGGGGCAATCAGCCCCAGCATTTT. Protein: CASSAERIRGNQPQHF.

The rearrangement links TRBV2 to TRBJ2-5; D perhaps matches TRBD2 (6 bases). CDR3 length: 12 residues. The ends were cut back, 6 bases at V and 3 bases at J, with 8 bases in the middle. Germline V gene sequence: CDR1 SNHLY, CDR2 FYNNEI. The CDR3 DNA reads as TGTGCCAGCAGGCGGGAAGAAGAGACCCAGTACTTC. Amino acid sequence: CASRREEETQYF.

The rearrangement joins TRBV5-1 to TRBJ2-7; 8 nucleotides match TRBD2. The J segment lost 1 base and the V segment lost 0 bases, leaving 6 bases of the junction unmatched. CDR1 is SGHRS, CDR2 YFSETQ, per germline. The CDR3 has 16 residues. CDR3 sequence (DNA): TGCGCCAGCAGCTTGGGGCCGGGACTAGGATCCTACGAGCAGTACTTC. Translation gives CASSLGPGLGSYEQYF. Using reference TRBV5-1 and TRBJ2-7 for the parts outside the CDR3, the full variable domain is KAGVTQTPRYLIKTRGQQVTLSCSPISGHRSVSWYQQTPGQGLQFLFEYFSETQRNKGNFPGRFSGRQFSNSRSEMNVSTLELGDSALYLCASSLGPGLGSYEQYFGPGTRLTVT.

The rearrangement joins TRBV7-3 to TRBJ2-3; 9 bases align to TRBD1. The CDR3 spans 16 residues. The germline V gene encodes CDR1 SGHTA and CDR2 FQGTGA. Trimming at V came to 1 base and at J to 2 bases, leaving 4 bases not matched to a gene. CDR3 coding DNA: TGTGCCAGCAGCTTAATTGGGGACAGGGACACAGATACGCAGTATTTT. This codes for CASSLIGDRDTDTQYF. Using reference TRBV7-3 and TRBJ2-3 for the parts outside the CDR3, the full variable domain is GAGVSQTPSNKVTEKGKYVELRCDPISGHTALYWYRQSLGQGPEFLIYFQGTGAADDSGLPNDRFFAVRPEGSVSTLKIQRTERGDSAVYLCASSLIGDRDTDTQYFGPGTRLTVL.

As concerns this clone: At one end, the junction sequence differs from germline, possibly due to a read error. The genes are TRBV6-1 and TRBJ1-2, with 8 bases identical to TRBD1. This CDR3 is 12 amino acids long. CDR1 MNHNS and CDR2 SASEGT come from the germline V gene. The CDR3 loop reads CASSAQGAGYAF. In nucleotides, the CDR3 is TGTGCCAGCAGTGCGCAGGGGGCGGGCTACGCCTTC.

This clone was observed a few times. The J gene is TRBJ1-2, the V gene TRBV5-6; 9 nucleotides agree with TRBD1. There are 15 residues in the CDR3. Germline values: CDR1 SGHDT, CDR2 YYEEEE. Germline trimming cut 1 base from V and 6 bases from J; bases unmatched to any gene: 7. DNA for the CDR3: TGTGCCAGCAGCTTGCTGGGGAGGACAGGGGATGGCTACACCTTC. Translation gives CASSLLGRTGDGYTF.

This chain links TRBV2 with TRBJ1-1; TRBD1 agrees at 7 bases. V was clipped by 6 bases and J by 1 base; unmatched bases: 8. Germline CDR1 and CDR2: SNHLY and FYNNEI. The CDR3 contains 15 residues. The DNA for the CDR3 is TGTGCCAGCAGCCCACAGGGGACGGGGAACACTGAAGCTTTCTTT. The encoded protein is CASSPQGTGNTEAFF.

Of note for this clone: Relative to the germline gene, one junction end is altered; a read error may explain this. This chain joins TRBV7-7 and TRBJ2-1; D is uncertain. Germline V gene data show CDR1 as SSHAT and CDR2 as FNYEAQ (reference sequence). This CDR3 is built from 14 residues. Here the CDR3 reads CASSVGHRNNEQFF. CDR3 coding DNA: TGTGCTAGCAGCGTTGGGCACCGTAACAATGAGCAGTTCTTC.

The rearrangement links TRBV7-6 to TRBJ2-3; D is uncertain. The CDR3 covers 16 residues. The V gene lost 7 bases and the J gene lost 2 bases, with 19 bases spanning the gap. Germline V gene sequence: CDR1 SGHVS, CDR2 FNYEAQ. In DNA form, the CDR3 reads TGTGCCAGCACCTCGCTAGGTTTTTCCGACACAGATACGCAGTATTTT. Protein sequence: CASTSLGFSDTDTQYF.

CDR3 DNA sequence: TGTGCCAGCAGGACAGACGGAGCCTATTCACCCCTCCACTTT. It specifies CASRTDGAYSPLHF. This rearrangement joins TRBV6-1 to TRBJ1-6; possible D gene TRBD1, 5 bases. The CDR3 length is 14 residues. Germline V gives CDR1 MNHNS, CDR2 SASEGT. V gave up 6 bases and J gave up 8 bases, with 14 bases separating them.

This clone has a single count. V gene TRBV27 combines with J gene TRBJ2-1; 12 bases agree with TRBD2. The CDR3 is 18 amino acids. J gave up 0 bases and V 3 bases, and 6 bases lay outside the gene matches. The germline V gene encodes CDR1 MNHEY and CDR2 SMNVEV (reference sequence). The CDR3 region has the DNA TGTGCCAGCAGTTTTAGGCTAGCGGGAGGGAGCTCCTACAATGAGCAGTTCTTC. The encoded protein is CASSFRLAGGSSYNEQFF.

The chain employs TRBV4-3 and TRBJ1-2; 8 nucleotides align to TRBD1. The CDR3 contains 16 residues. Germline CDR1 reads LGHNA; CDR2 reads YSLEER. V shed 3 bases, J shed 8 bases, and the junction held 14 bases outside the gene matches. CDR3 DNA sequence: TGCGCCAGCAGCCACGAACGGAGGCAGGGGGCGAGAGGCTACACCTTC. Residues: CASSHERRQGARGYTF.

The J gene is TRBJ1-1, the V gene TRBV7-9; no firm D call. The CDR3 totals 15 residues. Trimming pared 2 bases from V and 2 bases from J, leaving 12 bases between. From germline, CDR1 is SEHNR and CDR2 FQNEAQ (reference sequence). As DNA, the CDR3 is TGTGCCAGCAGCTTATCGTCTTTCCCCAACACTGAAGCTTTCTTT. Its protein product is CASSLSSFPNTEAFF.

The rearrangement links TRBV28 to TRBJ1-3, with D perhaps matching TRBD1 (5 bases). The germline V and J ends were trimmed by 3 bases and 0 bases, with 12 bases remaining between them. The CDR3 covers 16 residues. The germline CDR1 and CDR2 sequences are MDHEN and SYDVKM. CDR3 sequence reads: CASSFYGTYSGNTIYF. The CDR3, as DNA: TGTGCCAGCAGTTTCTATGGGACTTACTCTGGAAACACCATATATTTT. The whole variable domain, remainder taken from reference TRBV28 and TRBJ1-3, is DVKVTQSSRYLVKRTGEKVFLECVQDMDHENMFWYRQDPGLGLRLIYFSYDVKMKEKGDIPEGYSVSREKKERFSLILESASTNQTSMYLCASSFYGTYSGNTIYFGEGSWLTVV.

The chain links TRBV5-1 to TRBJ2-5; 12 bases are a match to TRBD1. This CDR3 comprises 16 residues. Germline V gene data show CDR1 as SGHRS and CDR2 as YFSETQ. The V gene end was trimmed by 4 bases and the J gene end by 5 bases; junction bases not matched to a gene: 9. The CDR3 spells CASSQGQGAFWETQYF. For the CDR3, the DNA is TGCGCCAGCAGCCAGGGACAGGGGGCTTTTTGGGAGACCCAGTACTTC.